This entry describes one TCR beta chain. Antigen specificity is unknown. The CDR3 consists of 14 residues. CDR1 LNHDA and CDR2 SQIVND come from the germline V gene (reference sequence). The V and J ends lost 4 bases and 2 bases respectively, with 12 bases between them. The PCR made use of 60 Vbeta and 13 Jbeta primers. Libraries were prepared by immunoSEQ multiplex PCR; TCRdb keeps only in-frame clonotypes and omits some of them. Of 110,000 to 150,000 clones in the sample, just under 85% were seen once. The data are from a study of cytomegalovirus exposure and HLA in healthy donors. Study in general: A prior analysis found roughly 110 million unique TCR beta sequences from around 180 million T cells. General study points: With later analysis, a missense DCLRE1C variant became linked to TCR beta V- and J-gene trimming. With further analysis later on, most CMV-associated TCR beta chains appeared HLA-restricted. HLA alleles were associated with 17,000 or so TCR beta sequences in a later analysis at 0.05 false discovery rate.

The rearrangement uses TRBV19 and TRBJ2-7, with D possibly being TRBD1 (5 bases). The clonotype originates from a woman between 35 and 50 years old in good health and CMV-seronegative. Sequenced: PBMCs. The CDR3 DNA reads TGTGCCAGTAGTAGCATCCAGGGTACCTACGAGCAGTACTTC. Residues: CASSSIQGTYEQYF.